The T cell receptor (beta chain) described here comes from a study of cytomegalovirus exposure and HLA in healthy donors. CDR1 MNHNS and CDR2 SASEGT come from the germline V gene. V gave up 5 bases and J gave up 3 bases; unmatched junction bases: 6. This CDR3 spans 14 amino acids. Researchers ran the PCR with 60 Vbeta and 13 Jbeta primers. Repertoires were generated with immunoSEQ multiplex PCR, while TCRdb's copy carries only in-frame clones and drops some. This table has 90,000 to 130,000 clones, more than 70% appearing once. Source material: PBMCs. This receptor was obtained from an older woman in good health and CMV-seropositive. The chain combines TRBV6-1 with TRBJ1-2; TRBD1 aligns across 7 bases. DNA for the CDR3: TGTGCCAGCAGTTCCTACAGGGGTTACTATGGCTACACCTTC. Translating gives CASSSYRGYYGYTF.